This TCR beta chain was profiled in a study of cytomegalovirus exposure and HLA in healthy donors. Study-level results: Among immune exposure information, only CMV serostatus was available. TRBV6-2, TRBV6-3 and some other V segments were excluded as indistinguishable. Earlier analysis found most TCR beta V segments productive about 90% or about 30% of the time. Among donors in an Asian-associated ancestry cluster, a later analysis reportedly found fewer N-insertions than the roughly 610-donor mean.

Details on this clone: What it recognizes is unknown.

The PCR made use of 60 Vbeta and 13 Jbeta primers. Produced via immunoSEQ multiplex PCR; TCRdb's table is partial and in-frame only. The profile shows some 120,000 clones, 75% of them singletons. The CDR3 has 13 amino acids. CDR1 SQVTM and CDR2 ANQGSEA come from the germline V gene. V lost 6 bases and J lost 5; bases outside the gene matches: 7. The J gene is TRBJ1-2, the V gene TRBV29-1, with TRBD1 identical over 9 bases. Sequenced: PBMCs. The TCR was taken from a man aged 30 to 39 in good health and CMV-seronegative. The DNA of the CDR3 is TGCAGCGTGGACGCCGGGACAGGGTATGGCTACACCTTC. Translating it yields CSVDAGTGYGYTF. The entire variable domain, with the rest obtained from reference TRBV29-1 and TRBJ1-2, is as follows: SAVISQKPSRDICQRGTSLTIQCQVDSQVTMMFWYRQQPGQSLTLIATANQGSEATYESGFVIDKFPISRPNLTFSTLTVSNMSPEDSSIYLCSVDAGTGYGYTFGSGTRLTVV.